A single sample gave rise to the 22 T cell receptor beta chains below, sequenced in a study of shared clonotypes between healthy human individuals. Method: immunoSEQ multiplex PCR; TCRdb's copy keeps in-frame clones and lacks some. The table has about half a million clones, more than 65% seen once. Sequenced sample: PBMCs. These receptors all come from a woman aged 40-49 years in good health. Some clones in this sample may be carry-over from other donors' samples.

The V call is TRBV5-4, the J call TRBJ2-2, with 11 bases aligning to TRBD2. CDR1 and CDR2 from the germline V gene are SGHNT and YYREEE (reference sequence). Losses at the gene ends were 5 bases for V and 5 bases for J; bases not matched to a gene: 5. This CDR3 is built from 15 residues. CDR3: CASRTLAGETGELFF. The CDR3 bases are TGTGCCAGCAGGACACTAGCGGGAGAAACCGGGGAGCTGTTTTTT. The whole variable domain, filled in from reference TRBV5-4 and TRBJ2-2, reads ETGVTQSPTHLIKTRGQQVTLRCSSQSGHNTVSWYQQALGQGPQFIFQYYREEENGRGNFPPRFSGLQFPNYSSELNVNALELDDSALYLCASRTLAGETGELFFGEGSRLTVL.

This chain joins TRBV28 and TRBJ1-4; D may be TRBD1 (6 bases). CDR1 MDHEN and CDR2 SYDVKM come from the germline V gene. The CDR3 runs to 17 residues. V lost 7 bases to trimming and J lost 8 bases, with 26 bases between them. The CDR3 spells CASIEGGIAGQYEKLFF. CDR3 nucleotides: TGTGCCAGCATCGAAGGGGGGATTGCGGGACAATACGAAAAACTGTTTTTT.

This chain joins TRBV2 and TRBJ2-1; no clear D. Trimming stripped 7 bases from V and 6 bases from J, with 13 bases between. CDR3 size: 13 residues. Germline CDR1 reads SNHLY; CDR2 reads FYNNEI. CDR3: CASTGSASNEQFF. DNA for the CDR3: TGTGCCAGCACTGGGTCGGCTAGCAATGAGCAGTTCTTC.

J is TRBJ2-5 and V is TRBV6-1; D is perhaps TRBD2 (5 bases). The CDR3 length is 14 residues. Trimming took off 1 base at V and 5 bases at J, with 11 bases between the two ends. The germline gives CDR1 MNHNS, CDR2 SASEGT. CDR3 sequence (DNA): TGTGCCAGCAGTGAAGGAGGGTTCAGGGAGACCCAGTACTTC. Protein: CASSEGGFRETQYF.

The chain carries TRBV4-3 and TRBJ2-2; the D is unclear. Trimming stripped 1 base from V and 1 base from J, with 10 bases between. Germline CDR1 LGHNA, CDR2 YSLEER. This CDR3 is 16 amino acids long. The CDR3 is CASSQAFGLNTGELFF. Here the CDR3 DNA reads TGCGCCAGCAGCCAAGCTTTTGGCCTGAACACCGGGGAGCTGTTTTTT.

V is TRBV11-2 and J is TRBJ2-3; tentative D call: TRBD2 (6 bases). V lost 4 bases, J lost 0 bases, and 11 bases lay in between. Germline V lookup: CDR1 SGHAT, CDR2 FQNNGV. This CDR3 spans 15 amino acids. DNA of the CDR3: TGTGCCAGCAGCTCCCTCAGCGGGAGCACAGATACGCAGTATTTT. Its protein product is CASSSLSGSTDTQYF.

The CDR3 sequence is CASRGGSLAKNIQYF. The CDR3, as DNA: TGTGCCAGCAGGGGGGGATCCCTAGCCAAAAACATTCAGTACTTC. The J gene is TRBJ2-4, the V gene TRBV28, with D perhaps matching TRBD2 (6 bases). Trimming removed 6 bases from V and 0 bases from J, with 12 bases in between. This CDR3 spans 15 amino acids. Germline CDR1 is MDHEN and CDR2 is SYDVKM. Filled out from reference TRBV28 and TRBJ2-4, the complete variable domain reads DVKVTQSSRYLVKRTGEKVFLECVQDMDHENMFWYRQDPGLGLRLIYFSYDVKMKEKGDIPEGYSVSREKKERFSLILESASTNQTSMYLCASRGGSLAKNIQYFGAGTRLSVL.

As concerns this clone: Possible read error: a much larger clone is one base away. The rearrangement joins TRBV7-9 to TRBJ1-1; the D gene is possibly TRBD1 (6 bases). The V and J ends lost 5 bases and 8 bases respectively, with 15 bases between them. CDR1 is SEHNR, CDR2 FQNEAQ, per germline (reference sequence). The CDR3 loop spans 13 amino acids. CDR3 bases: TGTGCCAGCAGCCGTGGGGGGGGGCGGGAAGCTTTCTTT. It codes for CASSRGGGREAFF.

This chain uses TRBV7-7 with TRBJ1-3; D gene unclear. The CDR3 totals 16 residues. Trimming pared 1 base from V and 3 bases from J, leaving 13 bases between. The germline V gene has CDR1 SSHAT and CDR2 FNYEAQ (reference sequence). In DNA, the CDR3 is TGTGCCAGCAGCTTAGGGTCAGCCAAGAGTGGAAACACCATATATTTT. Protein product: CASSLGSAKSGNTIYF.

This chain joins TRBV6-4 and TRBJ2-3; the D call may be TRBD1 or TRBD2 (6 bases each). V lost 0 bases and J 5 bases, leaving 12 bases between the germline ends. CDR1 and CDR2 (germline): MRHNA, SNTAGT. The CDR3 extends over 15 amino acids. The CDR3 reads CASSDSAEGGDTQYF. CDR3 in DNA: TGTGCCAGCAGTGACTCAGCGGAGGGGGGAGATACGCAGTATTTT.

V is TRBV7-3 and J is TRBJ1-1; D gene uncertain. The germline V gene encodes CDR1 SGHTA and CDR2 FQGTGA. The CDR3 loop spans 14 amino acids. Trimming took off 5 bases at V and 1 base at J, with 11 bases between the two ends. The CDR3 DNA reads TGTGCCAGCAGCCCAAACCGTGAGAACACTGAAGCTTTCTTT. It translates to CASSPNRENTEAFF.

The chain joins TRBV21-1 to TRBJ1-1; the table's D call of TRBD1 was not tested on the DNA. TRBV21-1 is listed as a pseudogene. CDR3 length: 16 residues. CDR3 in amino acids: CASSKLQEDRNTEAFF. In DNA, the CDR3 is TGTGCCAGCAGCAAATTGCAAGAGGACAGGAACACTGAAGCTTTCTTT.

As concerns this clone: A single base separates this from a much larger clone, so it may be a read error. In the same sample, other DNA sequences code for this CDR3. The genes are TRBV18 and TRBJ1-1, with D hard to call. V was cut by 4 bases and J by 1 base, with 7 bases left in between. CDR3 size: 13 residues. Per the germline V gene, CDR1 is KGHSH and CDR2 is LQKENI. The CDR3 reads CASSLDGNTEAFF. The CDR3 coding sequence is TGTGCCAGCTCACTGGACGGGAACACTGAAGCTTTCTTT.

The genes are TRBV2 and TRBJ2-5; D not resolved. V lost 8 bases to trimming and J lost 0 bases, with 10 bases between them. Germline V CDR1 and CDR2: SNHLY, FYNNEI. There are 13 residues in the CDR3. The CDR3 is CASSESNQETQYF. In nucleotides, the CDR3 is TGTGCCAGCTCCGAGTCGAACCAAGAGACCCAGTACTTC.

This chain links TRBV5-1 with TRBJ1-1; D not certain. CDR3 length: 17 amino acids. V lost 3 bases and J lost 2, with 20 bases in between. The germline V gene has CDR1 SGHRS and CDR2 YFSETQ. CDR3 DNA: TGCGCCAGCAGCTCCCAGACCGTCTGGCGGGGAAACACTGAAGCTTTCTTT. Its translation is CASSSQTVWRGNTEAFF.

The rearrangement joins TRBV11-3 to TRBJ2-7; 10 bases map to TRBD2. This CDR3 spans 14 amino acids. Trimming removed 5 bases from V and 2 bases from J; junction bases left unmatched: 3. Germline V gives CDR1 SGHNT, CDR2 YENEEA. The CDR3 region has the DNA TGTGCCAGCAGCAGAGCGGGAGGGCCCTACGAGCAGTACTTC. Its protein is CASSRAGGPYEQYF.

The chain combines TRBV19 with TRBJ2-2, with D possibly matching TRBD2 (6 bases). Germline V gene lookup returns CDR1 LNHDA and CDR2 SQIVND (reference sequence). V lost 3 bases and J 5 bases, leaving 13 bases between the germline ends. The length of the CDR3 is 15 residues. CDR3 protein: CASSMRLGRTGELFF. The CDR3 bases are TGTGCCAGTAGTATGAGACTAGGAAGGACCGGGGAGCTGTTTTTT.

CDR3 residues: CAWKGYSYEQYF. The CDR3 DNA is TGTGCCTGGAAGGGCTATTCCTACGAGCAGTACTTC. The rearrangement joins TRBV30 to TRBJ2-7; D gene unclear. CDR3 length: 12 amino acids. Germline V gene sequence: CDR1 GTSNPN, CDR2 SVGIG (reference sequence). Trimming stripped 4 bases from V and 1 base from J, with 8 bases between.

This clone has at least ten counts. V is TRBV5-1 and J is TRBJ2-1; D is uncertain. The length of the CDR3 is 13 residues. CDR1 SGHRS and CDR2 YFSETQ come from the germline V gene. Trimming removed 3 bases at V and 10 bases at J, with 14 bases between. This chain's CDR3 is CASSSMTLGEQFF. The CDR3 DNA reads TGCGCCAGCAGCTCAATGACCCTTGGCGAGCAGTTCTTC.

The rearrangement uses TRBV19 and TRBJ2-5, with TRBD1 matching 7 bases. The CDR3 contains 15 residues. Germline V CDR1 and CDR2: LNHDA, SQIVND (reference sequence). The J segment lost 5 bases and the V segment lost 3 bases, leaving 9 bases of the junction unmatched. The DNA of the CDR3 is TGTGCCAGTAGTATCCACAGGGGAGTAGGGGAGACCCAGTACTTC. Translation gives CASSIHRGVGETQYF. The whole variable domain, filled in from reference TRBV19 and TRBJ2-5, reads DGGITQSPKYLFRKEGQNVTLSCEQNLNHDAMYWYRQDPGQGLRLIYYSQIVNDFQKGDIAEGYSVSREKKESFPLTVTSAQKNPTAFYLCASSIHRGVGETQYFGPGTRLLVL.

V and J are TRBV19 and TRBJ2-7; possibly TRBD1 for D (6 bases). The germline V gene has CDR1 LNHDA and CDR2 SQIVND (reference sequence). V lost 0 bases and J lost 2, with 8 bases in between. The CDR3 sequence is 14 residues long. The CDR3 sequence: CASSIEQGPYEQYF. CDR3 coding DNA: TGTGCCAGTAGTATAGAGCAGGGGCCCTACGAGCAGTACTTC.

The chain uses TRBV29-1 and TRBJ2-3; 13 positions match TRBD2. Looked up from germline, CDR1 is SQVTM and CDR2 is ANQGSEA. The V segment lost 5 bases and the J segment 4 bases; nucleotides outside the gene matches: 6. This CDR3 spans 15 amino acids. In DNA form, the CDR3 reads TGCAGCGTTCGCGGACTAGCGGGAGCGGCAGATACGCAGTATTTT. It translates to CSVRGLAGAADTQYF.